A selection of T cell receptor beta chains follows, all from one sample in a study of blood T cell repertoires in COVID-19. Profiling relied on immunoSEQ multiplex PCR, and the TCRdb table lists in-frame clones only, not all of them. The sample contains roughly 100,000 clones, roughly 89% of which appear only once. The specimen sequenced was peripheral blood. All receptors come from a woman of 80 years or more in a cohort sampled during active COVID-19. Both conserved end residues are part of each CDR3. The D gene is left open where the match is weak. Size is stated for part of the rows, as once, few or many counts, or as a class when the clone is expanded.

j_call	d_call	cdr3_length	v_call	clone_size	cdr3_nt	cdr3_aa
TRBJ2-1	TRBD2	11	TRBV6-2/TRBV6-3	-	TGTGCCAGCAGTTTTGGGGGGGGAAGGTTCTTC	CASSFGGGRFF
TRBJ2-3	TRBD1	14	TRBV5-1	-	TGCGCCAGCAGCTCCGGGACAGGGTCAGATACGCAGTATTTT	CASSSGTGSDTQYF
TRBJ1-2	TRBD1	15	TRBV19	once	TGTGCCAGTATATCCGCCCACAGGGGGCTCTATGGCTACACCTTC	CASISAHRGLYGYTF
TRBJ2-7	TRBD2	15	TRBV6-5	-	TGTGCCAGCAGTTACGGGGGACTAGTCCGTGGCGAGCAGTACTTC	CASSYGGLVRGEQYF
TRBJ1-5	-	14	TRBV6-5	few	TGTGCCAGCAGTCGTACAGGGAGCGATCAGCCCCAGCATTTT	CASSRTGSDQPQHF
TRBJ1-2	TRBD1	17	TRBV6-1	-	TGTGCCAGCAGTGAAGCGGCCAGACAGGGAAGAGGTTATGGCTACACCTTC	CASSEAARQGRGYGYTF
TRBJ2-7	TRBD2	16	TRBV7-2	-	TGTGCCAGCAGCCCTTTAGCGGGGGCGACCATATACGAGCAGTACTTC	CASSPLAGATIYEQYF
TRBJ1-1	-	15	TRBV19	-	TGTGCCAGTAGTATTGATGGGACACCGAACACTGAAGCTTTCTTT	CASSIDGTPNTEAFF
TRBJ1-5	-	15	TRBV7-9	-	TGTGCCAGCAGCTTAGGCAGTAATAGCAATCAGCCCCAGCATTTT	CASSLGSNSNQPQHF
TRBJ1-2	-	13	TRBV30	-	TGTGCCTGGACGCCGGGGGTTGACTATGGCTACACCTTC	CAWTPGVDYGYTF
TRBJ1-1	-	14	TRBV7-9	-	TGTGCCAGCACCACCCAGGCACTTTACACTGAAGCTTTCTTT	CASTTQALYTEAFF
TRBJ2-1	TRBD2	14	TRBV10-3	-	TGTGCCATCAGCGCGACTAGCGGGTACAATGAGCAGTTCTTC	CAISATSGYNEQFF
TRBJ2-1	TRBD2	16	TRBV11-2	-	TGTGCCAGCAGCCGCGGGGGGCTCATCTCCTACAATGAGCAGTTCTTC	CASSRGGLISYNEQFF
TRBJ2-2	TRBD2	18	TRBV4-2	once	TGTGCCAGCAGCCAAGATTTGGTGCGGGAGTTTGTCCCCGGGGAGCTGTTTTTT	CASSQDLVREFVPGELFF
TRBJ1-1	TRBD1	18	TRBV7-3	-	TGTGCCAGCAGCTTAATCGGACCGGGACAGAGCGCGAATCGTGAAGCTTTCTTT	CASSLIGPGQSANREAFF
TRBJ1-3	-	12	TRBV29-1	-	TGCAGCACATATACAGGGGGAAACACCATATATTTT	CSTYTGGNTIYF
TRBJ2-1	-	15	TRBV7-9	-	TGTGCCAGCAGCCTAATGGGACTCGCCTACAATGAGCAGTTCTTC	CASSLMGLAYNEQFF
TRBJ2-6	-	15	TRBV19	-	TGTGCCTCACAAGGGGGAGTCTCTGGGGCCAACGTCCTGACTTTC	CASQGGVSGANVLTF
TRBJ2-3	TRBD2	14	TRBV29-1	-	TGCAGCGTTGGGACTAGCGGGAACACAGATACGCAGTATTTT	CSVGTSGNTDTQYF
TRBJ2-5	TRBD1	13	TRBV18	-	TGTGCCAGCTCACCGGGGACAGAAGAGACCCAGTACTTC	CASSPGTEETQYF
TRBJ2-1	-	14	TRBV9	-	TGTGCCAGCAGCGTAGGCCTAGTTGGCAATGAGCAGTTCTTC	CASSVGLVGNEQFF
TRBJ2-1	-	13	TRBV10-2	-	TGCGCCAGCTACGGGTACGGGTACAATGAGCAGTTCTTC	CASYGYGYNEQFF
TRBJ2-5	TRBD2	15	TRBV7-9	-	TGTGCCAGCAGCTTAGATGCGGGAGGATTGGAGACCCAGTACTTC	CASSLDAGGLETQYF
TRBJ2-3	-	14	TRBV2	-	TGTGCCAGCAGTCCTAGAACTAGCACAGATACGCAGTATTTT	CASSPRTSTDTQYF
TRBJ1-5	-	13	TRBV19	-	TGTGCCAGTAGGAGCGGGACAAATCAGCCCCAGCATTTT	CASRSGTNQPQHF
TRBJ1-2	-	13	TRBV5-6	-	TGTGCCAGCAGCTCCGGGACATTAAGCGGCTACACCTTC	CASSSGTLSGYTF
TRBJ2-1	-	16	TRBV6-4	-	TGTGCCAGCAGTGACTCGATACTAGCTGAAGGGAATGAGCAGTTCTTC	CASSDSILAEGNEQFF
TRBJ2-7	TRBD1	13	TRBV28	-	TGTGCCAGCGGTCCGGGACAGGGGCTCGAGCAGTACTTC	CASGPGQGLEQYF
TRBJ2-1	TRBD2	15	TRBV28	-	TGTGCCAGCAGTATGGGACTAGCGGGAGATAATGAGCAGTTCTTC	CASSMGLAGDNEQFF